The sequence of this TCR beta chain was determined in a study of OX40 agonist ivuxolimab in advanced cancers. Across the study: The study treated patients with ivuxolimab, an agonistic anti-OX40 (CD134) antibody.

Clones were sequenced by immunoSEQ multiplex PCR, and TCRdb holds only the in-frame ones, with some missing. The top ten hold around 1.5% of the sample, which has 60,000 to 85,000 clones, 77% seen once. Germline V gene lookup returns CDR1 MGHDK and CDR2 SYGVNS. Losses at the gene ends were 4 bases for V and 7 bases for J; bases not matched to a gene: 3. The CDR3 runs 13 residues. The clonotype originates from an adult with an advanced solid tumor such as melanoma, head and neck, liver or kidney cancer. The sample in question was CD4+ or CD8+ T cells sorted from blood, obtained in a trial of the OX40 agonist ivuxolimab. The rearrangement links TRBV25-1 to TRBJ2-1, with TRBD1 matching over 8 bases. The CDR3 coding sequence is TGTGCCAGCAGTGGGACAGGGTGGAATGAGCAGTTCTTC. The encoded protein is CASSGTGWNEQFF.